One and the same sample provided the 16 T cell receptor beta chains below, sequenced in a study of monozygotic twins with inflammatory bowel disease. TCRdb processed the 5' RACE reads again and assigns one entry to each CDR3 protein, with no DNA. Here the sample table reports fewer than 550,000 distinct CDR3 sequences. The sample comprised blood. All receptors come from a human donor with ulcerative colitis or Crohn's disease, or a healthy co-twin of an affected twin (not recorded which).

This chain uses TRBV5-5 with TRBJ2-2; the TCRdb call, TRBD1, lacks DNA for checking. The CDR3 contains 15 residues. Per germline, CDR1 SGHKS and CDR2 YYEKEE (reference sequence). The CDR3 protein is CASSLTGVSTGELFF.

The CDR3 sequence is CACNLGTGQFF. This sequence joins TRBV30 and TRBJ2-1; TCRdb's assignment of TRBD1 cannot be checked, as there is no DNA. This CDR3 spans 11 amino acids. Germline values: CDR1 GTSNPN, CDR2 SVGIG (reference sequence).

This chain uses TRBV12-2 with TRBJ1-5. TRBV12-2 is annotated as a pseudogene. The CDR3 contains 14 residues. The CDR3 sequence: CASRLRSRNQPQHF.

The CDR3 sequence is CASSQDTGHYGYTF. The V and J genes are TRBV4-2 and TRBJ1-2; the D call of TRBD1 rests on TCRdb alone, since no DNA is present to check it. This CDR3 is 14 amino acids long. CDR1 and CDR2 (germline): LGHNA, YNFKEQ.

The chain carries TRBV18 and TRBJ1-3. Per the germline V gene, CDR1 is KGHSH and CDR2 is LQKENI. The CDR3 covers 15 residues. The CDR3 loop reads CASSPGEVSGNTIYF.

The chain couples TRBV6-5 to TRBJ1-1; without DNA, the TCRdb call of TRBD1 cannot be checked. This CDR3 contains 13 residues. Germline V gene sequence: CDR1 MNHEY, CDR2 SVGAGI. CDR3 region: CAVSGAMNTEAFF.

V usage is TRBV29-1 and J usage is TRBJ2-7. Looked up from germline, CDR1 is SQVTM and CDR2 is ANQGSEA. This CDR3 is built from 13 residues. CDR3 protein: CSVAWAVFNEQYF.

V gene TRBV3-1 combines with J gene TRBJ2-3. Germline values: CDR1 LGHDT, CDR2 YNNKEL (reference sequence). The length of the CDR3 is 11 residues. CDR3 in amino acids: CASSQSSTQYF.

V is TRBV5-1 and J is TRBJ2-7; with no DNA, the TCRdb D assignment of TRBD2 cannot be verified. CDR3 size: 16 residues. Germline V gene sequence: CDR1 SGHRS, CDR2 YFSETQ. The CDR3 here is CASRASGGSLYYEQYF.

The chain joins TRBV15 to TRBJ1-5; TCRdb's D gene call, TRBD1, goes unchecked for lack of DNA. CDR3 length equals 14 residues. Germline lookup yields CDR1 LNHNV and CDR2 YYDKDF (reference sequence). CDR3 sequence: CATADSYSNQPQHF.

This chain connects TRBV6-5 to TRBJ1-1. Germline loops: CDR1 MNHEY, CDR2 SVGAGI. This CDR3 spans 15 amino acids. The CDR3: CASSYSPYGDTEAFF.

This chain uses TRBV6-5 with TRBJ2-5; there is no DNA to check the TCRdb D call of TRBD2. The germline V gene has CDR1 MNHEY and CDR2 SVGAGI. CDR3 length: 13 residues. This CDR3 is CASSRTRGGTQYF.

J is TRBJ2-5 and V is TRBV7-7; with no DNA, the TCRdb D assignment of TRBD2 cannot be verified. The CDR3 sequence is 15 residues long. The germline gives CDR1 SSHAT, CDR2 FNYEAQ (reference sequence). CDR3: CASSPISSGQETQYF.

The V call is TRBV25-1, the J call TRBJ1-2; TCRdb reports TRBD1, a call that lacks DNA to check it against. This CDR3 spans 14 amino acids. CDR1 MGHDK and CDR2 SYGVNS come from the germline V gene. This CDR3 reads CASRRQGVSYGYTF.

CDR3 region: CASSSFPGLEETQYF. The rearrangement links TRBV3-1 to TRBJ2-5; without DNA, the TCRdb call of TRBD2 cannot be checked. CDR1 LGHDT and CDR2 YNNKEL come from the germline V gene (reference sequence). The CDR3 has 15 amino acids.

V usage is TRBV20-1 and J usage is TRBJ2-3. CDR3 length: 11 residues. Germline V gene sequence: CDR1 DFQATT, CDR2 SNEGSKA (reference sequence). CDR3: CSARDPNTQYF.